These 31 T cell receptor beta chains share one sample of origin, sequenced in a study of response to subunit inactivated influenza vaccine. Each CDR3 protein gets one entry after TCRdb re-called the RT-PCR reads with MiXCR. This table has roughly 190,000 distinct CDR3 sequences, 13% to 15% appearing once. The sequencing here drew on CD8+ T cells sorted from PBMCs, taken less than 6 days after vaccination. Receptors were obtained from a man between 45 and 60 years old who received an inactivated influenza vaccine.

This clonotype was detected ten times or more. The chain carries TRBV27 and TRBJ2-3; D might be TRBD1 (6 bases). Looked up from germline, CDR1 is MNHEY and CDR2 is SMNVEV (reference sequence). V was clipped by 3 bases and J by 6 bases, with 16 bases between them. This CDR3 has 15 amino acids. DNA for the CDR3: TGTGCCAGCAGTTTTCAGGGGCCCCGTTTGGATACGCAGTATTTT. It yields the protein CASSFQGPRLDTQYF.

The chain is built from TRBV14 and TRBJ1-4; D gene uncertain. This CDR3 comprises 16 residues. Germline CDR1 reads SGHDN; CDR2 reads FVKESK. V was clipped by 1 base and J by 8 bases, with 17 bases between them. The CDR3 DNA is TGTGCCAGCAGCCAAGCCTTCGGATCACACGCAGAAAAACTGTTTTTT. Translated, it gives CASSQAFGSHAEKLFF.

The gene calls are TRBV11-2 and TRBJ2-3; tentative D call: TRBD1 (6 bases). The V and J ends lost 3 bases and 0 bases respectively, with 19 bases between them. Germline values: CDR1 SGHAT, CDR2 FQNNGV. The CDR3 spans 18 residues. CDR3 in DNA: TGTGCCAGCAGCTTCGTTGCCCGGGATACAGGGAGCACAGATACGCAGTATTTT. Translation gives CASSFVARDTGSTDTQYF.

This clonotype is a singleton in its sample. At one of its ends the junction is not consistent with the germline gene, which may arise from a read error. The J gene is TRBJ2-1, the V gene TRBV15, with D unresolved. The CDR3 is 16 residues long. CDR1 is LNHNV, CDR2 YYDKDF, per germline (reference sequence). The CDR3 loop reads CTTSHRLSSSRDEQFF. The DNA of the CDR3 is TGTACCACCAGCCACCGCCTGAGTAGCAGTCGGGATGAGCAGTTCTTC.

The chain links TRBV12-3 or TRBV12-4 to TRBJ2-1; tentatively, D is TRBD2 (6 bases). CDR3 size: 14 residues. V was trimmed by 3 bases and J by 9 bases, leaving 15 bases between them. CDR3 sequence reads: CASSFFPGDGEQFF. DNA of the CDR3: TGTGCCAGCAGTTTTTTCCCGGGAGATGGTGAGCAGTTCTTC.

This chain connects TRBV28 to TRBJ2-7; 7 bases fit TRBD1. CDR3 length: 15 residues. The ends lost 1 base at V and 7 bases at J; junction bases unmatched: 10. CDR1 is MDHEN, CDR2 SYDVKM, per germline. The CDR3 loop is CASSLFLGQAGEQYF. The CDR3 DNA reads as TGTGCCAGCAGTTTATTTTTAGGACAGGCAGGGGAGCAGTACTTC.

As DNA, the CDR3 is TGTGCCAGCAGCGTCGGGACTAGCGGTCCCTACAATGAGCAGTTCTTC. Translation: CASSVGTSGPYNEQFF. The chain recombines TRBV7-2 with TRBJ2-1; 11 bases map to TRBD2. The CDR3 spans 16 residues. Losses at the gene ends were 5 bases for V and 2 bases for J; bases not matched to a gene: 5. Germline V lookup: CDR1 SGHTA, CDR2 FQGNSA.

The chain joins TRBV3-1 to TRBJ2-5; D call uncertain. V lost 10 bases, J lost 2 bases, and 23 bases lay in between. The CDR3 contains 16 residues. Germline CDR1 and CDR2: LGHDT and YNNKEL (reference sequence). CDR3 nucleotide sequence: TGTGCCACCTGCCAAGATTGGTTTGGCGGACAAGAGACCCAGTACTTC. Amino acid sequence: CATCQDWFGGQETQYF.

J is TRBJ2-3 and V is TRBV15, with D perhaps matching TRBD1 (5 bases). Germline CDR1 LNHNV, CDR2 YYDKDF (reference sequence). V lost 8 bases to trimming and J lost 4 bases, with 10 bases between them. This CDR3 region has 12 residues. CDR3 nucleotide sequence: TGTGCCACCTCCGTCAGGGCAGATACGCAGTATTTT. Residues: CATSVRADTQYF. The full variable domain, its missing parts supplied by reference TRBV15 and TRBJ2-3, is DAMVIQNPRYQVTQFGKPVTLSCSQTLNHNVMYWYQQKSSQAPKLLFHYYDKDFNNEADTPDNFQSRRPNTSFCFLDIRSPGLGDTAMYLCATSVRADTQYFGPGTRLTVL.

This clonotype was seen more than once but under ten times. DNA for the CDR3: TGTGCCAGCAGTGAAGCCCGGACTAGCGGGAGTTTAGGCGGGGAGCTGTTTTTT. Protein: CASSEARTSGSLGGELFF. The chain combines TRBV6-1 with TRBJ2-2; 13 bases are a match to TRBD2. The CDR3 sequence is 18 residues long. With 0 bases clipped from V and 7 bases from J, the junction kept 8 bases outside the gene matches. Germline-derived CDR1 and CDR2 are MNHNS and SASEGT.

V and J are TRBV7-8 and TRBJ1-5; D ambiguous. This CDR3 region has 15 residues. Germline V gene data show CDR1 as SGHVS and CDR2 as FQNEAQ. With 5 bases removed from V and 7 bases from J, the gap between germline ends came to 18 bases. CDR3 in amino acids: CASSENQGPTQPQHF. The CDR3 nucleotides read TGTGCCAGCAGCGAAAACCAAGGCCCCACCCAGCCCCAGCATTTT. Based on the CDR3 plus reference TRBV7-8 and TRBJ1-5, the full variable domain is GAGVSQSPRYKVAKRGQDVALRCDPISGHVSLFWYQQALGQGPEFLTYFQNEAQLDKSGLPSDRFFAERPEGSVSTLKIQRTQQEDSAVYLCASSENQGPTQPQHFGDGTRLSIL.

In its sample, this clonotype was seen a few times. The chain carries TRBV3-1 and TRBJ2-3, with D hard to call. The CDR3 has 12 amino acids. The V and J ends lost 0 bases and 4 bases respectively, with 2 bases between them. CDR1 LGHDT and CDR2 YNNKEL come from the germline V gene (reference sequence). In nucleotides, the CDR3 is TGTGCCAGCAGCCAAGAAGCAGATACGCAGTATTTT. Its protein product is CASSQEADTQYF.

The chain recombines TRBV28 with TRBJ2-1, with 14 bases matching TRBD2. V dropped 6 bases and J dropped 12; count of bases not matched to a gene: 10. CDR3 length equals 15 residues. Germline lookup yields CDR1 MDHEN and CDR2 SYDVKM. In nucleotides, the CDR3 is TGTGCCAGCAGGGAAGGGACTAGCGGGAGTCGGGGGCAGTTCTTC. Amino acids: CASREGTSGSRGQFF.

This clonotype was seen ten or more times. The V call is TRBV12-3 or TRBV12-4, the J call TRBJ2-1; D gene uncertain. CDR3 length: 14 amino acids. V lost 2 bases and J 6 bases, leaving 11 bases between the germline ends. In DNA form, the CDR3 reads TGTGCCAGCAGTTTAAGACTCCCGGGCAATGAGCAGTTCTTC. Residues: CASSLRLPGNEQFF.

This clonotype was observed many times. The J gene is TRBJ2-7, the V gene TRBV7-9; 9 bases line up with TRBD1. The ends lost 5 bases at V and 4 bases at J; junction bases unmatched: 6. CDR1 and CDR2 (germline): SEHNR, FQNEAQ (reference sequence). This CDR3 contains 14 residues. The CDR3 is CASSPRDREYEQYF. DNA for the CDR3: TGTGCCAGCAGCCCACGGGACAGGGAATACGAGCAGTACTTC.

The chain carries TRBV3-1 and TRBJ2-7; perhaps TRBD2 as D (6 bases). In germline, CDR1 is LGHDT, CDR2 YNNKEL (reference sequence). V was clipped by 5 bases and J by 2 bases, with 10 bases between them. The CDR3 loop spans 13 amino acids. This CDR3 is CASSWGLAYEQYF. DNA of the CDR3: TGTGCCAGCAGCTGGGGACTTGCCTACGAGCAGTACTTC.

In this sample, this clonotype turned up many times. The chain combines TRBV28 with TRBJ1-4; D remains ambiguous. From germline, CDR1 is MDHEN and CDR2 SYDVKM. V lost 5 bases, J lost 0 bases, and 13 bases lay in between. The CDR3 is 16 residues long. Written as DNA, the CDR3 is TGTGCCAGCAGTGTGGGAACAGAGACAACTAATGAAAAACTGTTTTTT. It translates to CASSVGTETTNEKLFF.

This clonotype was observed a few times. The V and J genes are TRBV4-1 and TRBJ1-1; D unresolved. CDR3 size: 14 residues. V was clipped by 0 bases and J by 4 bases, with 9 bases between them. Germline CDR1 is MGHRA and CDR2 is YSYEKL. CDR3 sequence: CASSQDPAGTEAFF. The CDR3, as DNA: TGCGCCAGCAGCCAAGATCCTGCGGGCACTGAAGCTTTCTTT.

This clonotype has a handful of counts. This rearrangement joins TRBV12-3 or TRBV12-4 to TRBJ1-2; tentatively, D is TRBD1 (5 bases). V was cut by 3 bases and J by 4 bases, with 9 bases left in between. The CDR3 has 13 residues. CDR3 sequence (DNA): TGTGCCAGCAGTTTCTCTGGGACCTATGGCTACACCTTC. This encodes CASSFSGTYGYTF.

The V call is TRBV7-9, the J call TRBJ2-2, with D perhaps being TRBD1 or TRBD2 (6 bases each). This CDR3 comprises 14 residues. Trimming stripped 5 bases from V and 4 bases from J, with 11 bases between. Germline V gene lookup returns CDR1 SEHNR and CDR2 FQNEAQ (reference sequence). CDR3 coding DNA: TGTGCCAGCAGCAGGGGGGAAAGCACCGGGGAGCTGTTTTTT. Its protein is CASSRGESTGELFF.

This chain's CDR3 is CAISVTPGQGNHEQYF. The CDR3 nucleotides read TGTGCCATCAGTGTTACCCCGGGACAGGGAAATCACGAGCAGTACTTC. This chain links TRBV10-3 with TRBJ2-7; 9 bases agree with TRBD1. Trimming removed 4 bases from V and 5 bases from J; junction bases left unmatched: 12. Germline V CDR1 and CDR2: ENHRY, SYGVKD. This CDR3 comprises 16 residues.

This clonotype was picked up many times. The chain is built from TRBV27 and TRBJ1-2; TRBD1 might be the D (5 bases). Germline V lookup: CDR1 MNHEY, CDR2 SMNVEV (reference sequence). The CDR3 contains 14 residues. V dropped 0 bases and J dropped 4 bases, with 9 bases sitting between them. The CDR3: CASSLSGDGYGYTF. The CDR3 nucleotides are TGTGCCAGCAGTTTATCAGGGGACGGCTATGGCTACACCTTC.

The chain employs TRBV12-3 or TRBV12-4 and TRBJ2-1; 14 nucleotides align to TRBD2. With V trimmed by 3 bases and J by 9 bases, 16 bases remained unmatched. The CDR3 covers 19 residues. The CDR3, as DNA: TGTGCCAGCAGTTTTAGGGGACTAGCGGGAGTAATGAACAGGGCTGAGCAGTTCTTC. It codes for CASSFRGLAGVMNRAEQFF.

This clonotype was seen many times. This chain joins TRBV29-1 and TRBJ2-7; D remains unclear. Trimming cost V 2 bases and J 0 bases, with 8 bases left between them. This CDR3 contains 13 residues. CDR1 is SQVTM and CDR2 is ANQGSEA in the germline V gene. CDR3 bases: TGCAGCGTTGAACAGCCCTCCTCCTACGAGCAGTACTTC. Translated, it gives CSVEQPSSYEQYF.

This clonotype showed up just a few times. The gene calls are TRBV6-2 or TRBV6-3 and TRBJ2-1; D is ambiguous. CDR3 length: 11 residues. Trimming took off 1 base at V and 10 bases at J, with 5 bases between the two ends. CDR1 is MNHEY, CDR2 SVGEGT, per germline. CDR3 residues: CASSYLLEQFF. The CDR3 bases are TGTGCCAGCAGTTACTTGCTCGAGCAGTTCTTC.

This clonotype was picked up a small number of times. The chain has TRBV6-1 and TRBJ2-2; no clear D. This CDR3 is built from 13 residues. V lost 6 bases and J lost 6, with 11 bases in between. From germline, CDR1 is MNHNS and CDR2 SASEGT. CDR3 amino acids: CASSPGVAGELFF. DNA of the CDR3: TGTGCCAGCAGCCCTGGAGTTGCCGGGGAGCTGTTTTTT.

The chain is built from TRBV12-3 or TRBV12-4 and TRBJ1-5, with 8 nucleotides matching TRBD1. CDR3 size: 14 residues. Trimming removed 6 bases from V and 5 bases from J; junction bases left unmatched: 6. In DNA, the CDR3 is TGTGCCAGCAGCCTTGGACAGGGTTATCAGCCCCAGCATTTT. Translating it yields CASSLGQGYQPQHF.

Here the CDR3 reads CSASLSYEQYF. For the CDR3, the DNA is TGCAGTGCGAGTCTATCGTACGAGCAGTACTTC. The chain has TRBV20-1 and TRBJ2-7; D is undetermined. V lost 6 bases, J lost 4 bases, and 10 bases lay in between. The CDR3 extends over 11 amino acids. Germline CDR1 is DFQATT and CDR2 is SNEGSKA (reference sequence).

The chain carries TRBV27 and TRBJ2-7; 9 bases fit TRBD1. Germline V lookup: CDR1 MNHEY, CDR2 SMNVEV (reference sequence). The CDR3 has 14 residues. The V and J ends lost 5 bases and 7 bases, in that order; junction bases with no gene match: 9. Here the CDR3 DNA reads TGTGCCAGCAGTCCGGGACAGGGTTTCGGTGAGCAGTACTTC. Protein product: CASSPGQGFGEQYF.

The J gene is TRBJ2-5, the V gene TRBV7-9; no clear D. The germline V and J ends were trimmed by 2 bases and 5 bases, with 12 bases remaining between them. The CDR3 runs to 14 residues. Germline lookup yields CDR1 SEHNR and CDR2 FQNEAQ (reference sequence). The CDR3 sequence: CASSLLGPGETQYF. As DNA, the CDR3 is TGTGCCAGCAGCTTACTCGGGCCCGGGGAGACCCAGTACTTC.

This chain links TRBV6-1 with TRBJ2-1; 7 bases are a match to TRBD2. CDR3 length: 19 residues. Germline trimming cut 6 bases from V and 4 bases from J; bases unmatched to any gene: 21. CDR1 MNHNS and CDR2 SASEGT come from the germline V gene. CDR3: CASSHAAHFSGRAYNEQFF. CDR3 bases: TGTGCCAGCAGCCACGCGGCTCACTTTAGCGGGCGCGCGTACAATGAGCAGTTCTTC.